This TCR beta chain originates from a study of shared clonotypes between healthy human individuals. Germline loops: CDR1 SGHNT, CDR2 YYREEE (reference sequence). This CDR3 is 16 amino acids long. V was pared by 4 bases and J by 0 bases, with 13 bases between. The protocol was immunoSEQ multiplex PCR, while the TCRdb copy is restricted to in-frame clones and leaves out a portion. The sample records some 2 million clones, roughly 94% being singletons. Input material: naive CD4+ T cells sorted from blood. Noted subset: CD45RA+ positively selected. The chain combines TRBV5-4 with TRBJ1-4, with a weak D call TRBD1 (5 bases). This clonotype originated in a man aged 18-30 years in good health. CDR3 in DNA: TGTGCCAGCAGCCTCCCTCCGGGGGCAACTAATGAAAAACTGTTTTTT. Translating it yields CASSLPPGATNEKLFF.